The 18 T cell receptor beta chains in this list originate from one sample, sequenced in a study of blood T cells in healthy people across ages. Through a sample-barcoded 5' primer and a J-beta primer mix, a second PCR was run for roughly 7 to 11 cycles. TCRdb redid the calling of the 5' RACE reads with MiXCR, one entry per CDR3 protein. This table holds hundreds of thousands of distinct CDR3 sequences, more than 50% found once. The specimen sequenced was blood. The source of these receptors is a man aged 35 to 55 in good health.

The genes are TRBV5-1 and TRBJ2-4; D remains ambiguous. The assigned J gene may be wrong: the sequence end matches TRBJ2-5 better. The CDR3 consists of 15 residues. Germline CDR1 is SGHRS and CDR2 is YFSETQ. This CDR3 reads CASSLLIDQQETQYF. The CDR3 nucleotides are TGCGCCAGCAGCTTGCTTATCGACCAACAAGAGACCCAGTACTTC.

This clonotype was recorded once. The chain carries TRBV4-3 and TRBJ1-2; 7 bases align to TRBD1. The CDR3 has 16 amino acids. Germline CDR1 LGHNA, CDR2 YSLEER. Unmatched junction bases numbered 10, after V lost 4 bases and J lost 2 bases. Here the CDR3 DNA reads TGCGCCAGCAGCCGGACCACCACGGGACAGAACTATGGCTACACCTTC. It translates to CASSRTTTGQNYGYTF.

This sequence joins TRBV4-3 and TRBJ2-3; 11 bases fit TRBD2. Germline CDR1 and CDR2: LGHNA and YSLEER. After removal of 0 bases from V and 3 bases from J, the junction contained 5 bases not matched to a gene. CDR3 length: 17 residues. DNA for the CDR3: TGCGCCAGCAGCCAAGAGTCCACTAGCGGGAGTACAGATACGCAGTATTTT. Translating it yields CASSQESTSGSTDTQYF.

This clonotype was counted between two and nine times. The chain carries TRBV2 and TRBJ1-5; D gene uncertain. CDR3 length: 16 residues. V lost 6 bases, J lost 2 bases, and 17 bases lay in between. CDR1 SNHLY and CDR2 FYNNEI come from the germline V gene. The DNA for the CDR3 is TGTGCCAGCAGGGCGGCAGCCCGAACAGGCAATCAGCCCCAGCATTTT. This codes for CASRAAARTGNQPQHF.

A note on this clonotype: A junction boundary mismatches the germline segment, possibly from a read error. CDR3 amino acids: CTSSLTLAGERETQYF. The CDR3 DNA follows: TGTACCAGCAGCTTAACGTTGGCCGGTGAAAGAGAGACCCAGTACTTC. V gene TRBV7-3 combines with J gene TRBJ2-5; no definite D call. In germline, CDR1 is SGHTA, CDR2 FQGTGA. This CDR3 has 16 residues.

The CDR3 protein is CASSYHGRRDQETQYF. CDR3 nucleotides: TGTGCCAGCAGTTACCACGGGCGGAGAGACCAAGAGACCCAGTACTTC. The chain recombines TRBV6-5 with TRBJ2-5; D is unclear. CDR1 MNHEY and CDR2 SVGAGI come from the germline V gene. The V gene lost 2 bases and the J gene lost 0 bases, with 13 bases spanning the gap. The CDR3 totals 16 residues.

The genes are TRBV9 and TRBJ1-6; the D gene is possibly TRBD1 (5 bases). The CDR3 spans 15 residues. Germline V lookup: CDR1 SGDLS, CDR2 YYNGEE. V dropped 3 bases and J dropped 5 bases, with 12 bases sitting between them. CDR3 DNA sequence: TGTGCCAGCAGCGCGGGTGGGGGGAATAATTCACCCCTCCACTTT. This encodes CASSAGGGNNSPLHF. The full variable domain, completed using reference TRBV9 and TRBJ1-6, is DSGVTQTPKHLITATGQRVTLRCSPRSGDLSVYWYQQSLDQGLQFLIQYYNGEERAKGNILERFSAQQFPDLHSELNLSSLELGDSALYFCASSAGGGNNSPLHFGNGTRLTVT.

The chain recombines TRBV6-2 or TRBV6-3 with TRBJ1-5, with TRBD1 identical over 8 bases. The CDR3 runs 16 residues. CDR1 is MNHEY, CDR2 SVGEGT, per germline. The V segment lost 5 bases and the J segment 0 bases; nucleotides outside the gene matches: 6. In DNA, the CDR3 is TGTGCCAGCAGTGAGCTGACAGGGGTTAGCAATCAGCCCCAGCATTTT. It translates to CASSELTGVSNQPQHF.

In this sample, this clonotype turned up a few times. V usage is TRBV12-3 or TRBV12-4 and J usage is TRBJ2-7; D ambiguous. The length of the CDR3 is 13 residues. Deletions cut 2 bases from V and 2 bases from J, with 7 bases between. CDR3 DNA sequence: TGTGCCAGCAGTTTAAACAATCCCTACGAGCAGTACTTC. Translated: CASSLNNPYEQYF.

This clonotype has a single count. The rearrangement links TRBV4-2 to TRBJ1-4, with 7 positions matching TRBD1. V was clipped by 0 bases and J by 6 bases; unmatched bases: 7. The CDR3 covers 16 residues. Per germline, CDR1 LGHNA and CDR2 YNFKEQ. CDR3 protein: CASSQDGQETDEKLFF. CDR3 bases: TGTGCCAGCAGCCAAGACGGACAGGAGACTGATGAAAAACTGTTTTTT.

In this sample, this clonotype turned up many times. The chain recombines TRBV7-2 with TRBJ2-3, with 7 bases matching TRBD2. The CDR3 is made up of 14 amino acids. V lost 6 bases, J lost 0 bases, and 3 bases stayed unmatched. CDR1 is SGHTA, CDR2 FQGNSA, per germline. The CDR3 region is CASSSGLSTDTQYF. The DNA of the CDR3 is TGTGCCAGCAGTAGCGGGCTAAGCACAGATACGCAGTATTTT.

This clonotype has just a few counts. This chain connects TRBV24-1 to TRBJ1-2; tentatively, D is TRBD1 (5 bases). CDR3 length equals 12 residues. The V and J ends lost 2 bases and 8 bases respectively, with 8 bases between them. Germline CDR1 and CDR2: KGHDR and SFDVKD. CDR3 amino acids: CATSDSGGGYTF. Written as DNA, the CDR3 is TGTGCCACCAGTGATTCCGGGGGAGGCTACACCTTC.

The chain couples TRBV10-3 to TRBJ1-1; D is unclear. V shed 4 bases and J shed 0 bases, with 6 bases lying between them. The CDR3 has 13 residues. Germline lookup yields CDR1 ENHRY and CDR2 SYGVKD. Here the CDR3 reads CAISVSLNTEAFF. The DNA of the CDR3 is TGTGCCATCAGTGTATCCTTGAACACTGAAGCTTTCTTT.

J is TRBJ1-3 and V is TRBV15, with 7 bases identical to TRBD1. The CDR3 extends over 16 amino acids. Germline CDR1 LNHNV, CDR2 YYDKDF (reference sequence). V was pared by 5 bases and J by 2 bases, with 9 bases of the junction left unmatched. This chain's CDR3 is CATSEGAGFPGNTIYF. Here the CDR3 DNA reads TGTGCCACCAGCGAGGGGGCTGGGTTCCCTGGAAACACCATATATTTT.

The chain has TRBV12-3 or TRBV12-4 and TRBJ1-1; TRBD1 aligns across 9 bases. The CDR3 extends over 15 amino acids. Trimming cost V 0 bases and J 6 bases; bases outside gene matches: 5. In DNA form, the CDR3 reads TGTGCCAGCAGTTTAGCGACAGGGGGGAGTGCTGAAGCTTTCTTT. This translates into CASSLATGGSAEAFF.

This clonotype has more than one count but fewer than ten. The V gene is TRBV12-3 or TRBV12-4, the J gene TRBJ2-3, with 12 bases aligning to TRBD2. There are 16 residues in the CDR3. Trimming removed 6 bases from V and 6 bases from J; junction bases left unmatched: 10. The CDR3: CASSPSGGAGSDTQYF. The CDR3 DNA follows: TGTGCCAGCAGCCCTAGCGGGGGGGCAGGCTCGGATACGCAGTATTTT.

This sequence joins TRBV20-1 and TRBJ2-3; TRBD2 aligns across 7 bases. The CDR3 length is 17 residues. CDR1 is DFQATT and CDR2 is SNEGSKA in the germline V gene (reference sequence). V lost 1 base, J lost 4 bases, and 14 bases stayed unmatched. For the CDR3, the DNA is TGCAGTGCTAGAGCCTGGGACTACCCCAAACAAGCAGATACGCAGTATTTT. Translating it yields CSARAWDYPKQADTQYF.

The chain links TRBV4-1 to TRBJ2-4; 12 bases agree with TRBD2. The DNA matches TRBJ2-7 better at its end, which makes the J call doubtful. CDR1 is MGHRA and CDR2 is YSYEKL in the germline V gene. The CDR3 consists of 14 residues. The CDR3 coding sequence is TGCGCCAGCAGTTGGACTAGCGGGACCTACGAGCAGTACTTC. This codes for CASSWTSGTYEQYF.